These 21 T cell receptor beta chains share one sample of origin, sequenced in a study of T cells in Graves' hyperthyroidism and ophthalmopathy. RNA transcripts served as the template for amplifying TCR beta CDR3 regions. Primed by the HTBI set, a first-round RT-PCR was run on the TCR CDR3. TCRdb analysed the multiplex PCR reads with MiXCR anew, one entry per CDR3 protein. Of about 840,000 distinct CDR3 sequences in the sample, roughly 37% were seen once. The material sequenced was blood. The origin of the receptors is a man between 18 and 35 years old with Graves' hyperthyroidism.

As regards this clonotype: A much larger clonotype is one base distant, so this may be a read error. This chain links TRBV25-1 with TRBJ2-7; D could derive from TRBD1 or TRBD2 (5 bases each). Germline loops: CDR1 MGHDK, CDR2 SYGVNS. CDR3 size: 15 residues. CDR3 sequence reads: CASGREDLQSYEQYF. CDR3 sequence (DNA): TGCGCCAGCGGCAGGGAAGACCTTCAAAGCTACGAGCAGTACTTC.

This sequence joins TRBV20-1 and TRBJ1-1; TRBD1 matches 11 bases. Germline V gene lookup returns CDR1 DFQATT and CDR2 SNEGSKA (reference sequence). J gave up 4 bases and V 1 base, and 8 bases lay outside the gene matches. The CDR3 length is 16 residues. CDR3 loop: CSARGRSGTGGTEAFF. In DNA form, the CDR3 reads TGCAGTGCTAGAGGGAGATCCGGGACAGGGGGCACTGAAGCTTTCTTT.

In DNA form, the CDR3 reads TGTGCCAGCAGCGCTAACGCCTACGAGCAGTACTTC. Residues: CASSANAYEQYF. The genes are TRBV28 and TRBJ2-7; no clear D gene. The CDR3 runs 12 residues. Germline loops: CDR1 MDHEN, CDR2 SYDVKM. With 6 bases removed from V and 2 bases from J, the gap between germline ends came to 8 bases.

This clonotype was counted ten times or more. V usage is TRBV29-1 and J usage is TRBJ2-5, with 7 positions matching TRBD1. CDR1 is SQVTM and CDR2 is ANQGSEA in the germline V gene. CDR3 length equals 12 residues. J gave up 5 bases and V 7 bases, and 7 bases lay outside the gene matches. CDR3 loop: CSAYTGVETQYF. For the CDR3, the DNA is TGCAGCGCCTACACAGGGGTGGAGACCCAGTACTTC.

This clonotype was counted between two and nine times. The rearrangement joins TRBV9 to TRBJ2-2; D is undetermined. Trimming took 0 bases from V and 4 from J, leaving 7 bases between them. This CDR3 contains 14 residues. CDR1 is SGDLS and CDR2 is YYNGEE in the germline V gene. The CDR3 region has the DNA TGTGCCAGCAGCGTAGCTCGTACCACCGGGGAGCTGTTTTTT. This encodes CASSVARTTGELFF. Looking up the rest from reference TRBV9 and TRBJ2-2 gives the full variable domain: DSGVTQTPKHLITATGQRVTLRCSPRSGDLSVYWYQQSLDQGLQFLIQYYNGEERAKGNILERFSAQQFPDLHSELNLSSLELGDSALYFCASSVARTTGELFFGEGSRLTVL.

The sample holds many counts of this clonotype. The chain employs TRBV7-9 and TRBJ1-1; 9 bases align to TRBD1. Germline-derived CDR1 and CDR2 are SEHNR and FQNEAQ (reference sequence). This CDR3 has 16 amino acids. After removal of 1 base from V and 5 bases from J, the junction contained 8 bases not matched to a gene. CDR3 nucleotide sequence: TGTGCCAGCAGCTTAGGCACAGGGGGCCGGGGGACTGAAGCTTTCTTT. This sequence encodes CASSLGTGGRGTEAFF.

This chain joins TRBV5-4 and TRBJ1-2; D uncertain. The ends were cut back, 4 bases at V and 4 bases at J, with 11 bases in the middle. This CDR3 spans 13 amino acids. Germline CDR1 is SGHNT and CDR2 is YYREEE (reference sequence). The CDR3 reads CASSLERAYGYTF. The CDR3 nucleotides read TGTGCCAGCAGCCTAGAAAGGGCCTATGGCTACACCTTC.

The V gene is TRBV9, the J gene TRBJ1-1; TRBD1 matches 7 bases. Germline assignment: CDR1 SGDLS and CDR2 YYNGEE. The CDR3 is 13 residues long. The V segment lost 6 bases and the J segment 1 base; nucleotides outside the gene matches: 3. The CDR3 region has the DNA TGTGCCAGCAACGGGACAGAGAACACTGAAGCTTTCTTT. Translating it yields CASNGTENTEAFF.

V usage is TRBV20-1 and J usage is TRBJ2-7, with a weak D call TRBD1 (5 bases). The CDR3 spans 13 residues. The V end lost 1 base, the J end lost 2 bases, and 9 bases lay between the germline ends. Germline V gene sequence: CDR1 DFQATT, CDR2 SNEGSKA (reference sequence). CDR3 region: CSARVGRAYEQYF. The DNA of the CDR3 is TGCAGTGCTAGAGTGGGCAGGGCCTACGAGCAGTACTTC.

The chain joins TRBV29-1 to TRBJ2-1; 13 bases map to TRBD2. The CDR3 has 15 residues. CDR1 is SQVTM, CDR2 ANQGSEA, per germline. J gave up 5 bases and V 7 bases, and 8 bases lay outside the gene matches. CDR3 DNA: TGCAGCGGCGACGGACTAGCGGGAGACAACAATGAGCAGTTCTTC. This sequence encodes CSGDGLAGDNNEQFF.

Only a few counts were recorded for this clonotype. The chain employs TRBV20-1 and TRBJ1-3; possible D gene TRBD1, 5 bases. Germline V gives CDR1 DFQATT, CDR2 SNEGSKA (reference sequence). The V end lost 5 bases, the J end lost 0 bases, and 17 bases lay between the germline ends. The CDR3 spans 16 residues. CDR3 sequence: CSAVGTVPNSGNTIYF. As DNA, the CDR3 is TGCAGTGCTGTCGGGACGGTGCCAAACTCTGGAAACACCATATATTTT.

This clonotype was seen just once. This rearrangement joins TRBV29-1 to TRBJ1-1; 10 bases are a match to TRBD1. The CDR3 is 13 amino acids. V was clipped by 6 bases and J by 3 bases; unmatched bases: 4. Germline CDR1 SQVTM, CDR2 ANQGSEA. The chain's CDR3 is CSVVGTGDTEAFF. DNA of the CDR3: TGCAGCGTGGTCGGGACAGGGGACACTGAAGCTTTCTTT.

At least ten counts were recorded for this clonotype. The genes are TRBV10-3 and TRBJ1-5, with D possibly matching TRBD1 (5 bases). V was shortened by 4 bases and J by 6 bases, with 13 bases between the two germline ends. From germline, CDR1 is ENHRY and CDR2 SYGVKD. The CDR3 covers 14 residues. The CDR3 region has the DNA TGTGCCATCAGTGGGGCCCCGGGGGGTCAGCCCCAGCATTTT. Translated, it gives CAISGAPGGQPQHF.

V is TRBV5-1 and J is TRBJ1-2, with 7 bases lining up with TRBD1. From germline, CDR1 is SGHRS and CDR2 YFSETQ. The length of the CDR3 is 16 residues. The V and J ends lost 0 bases and 0 bases, in that order; junction bases with no gene match: 5. This CDR3 is CASSLEGGSTNYGYTF. In DNA form, the CDR3 reads TGCGCCAGCAGCTTGGAAGGGGGCTCGACTAACTATGGCTACACCTTC.

This clonotype was seen a single time. The chain carries TRBV7-8 and TRBJ1-3, with 9 bases aligning to TRBD1. This CDR3 is built from 20 residues. With V trimmed by 6 bases and J by 0 bases, 18 bases remained unmatched. The V gene's germline CDR1 is SGHVS and CDR2 FQNEAQ. CDR3 amino acids: CASSLRPPGQGILSGNTIYF. CDR3 in DNA: TGTGCCAGCAGTCTTAGGCCGCCGGGACAGGGTATCCTCTCTGGAAACACCATATATTTT.

This clonotype was observed a few times. The chain links TRBV20-1 to TRBJ2-6; D uncertain. Trimming pared 0 bases from V and 4 bases from J, leaving 7 bases between. The CDR3 is 14 residues long. The V gene's germline CDR1 is DFQATT and CDR2 SNEGSKA (reference sequence). The CDR3 nucleotides are TGCAGTGCTAGAGATGCGCAGGGGGCCAACGTCCTGACTTTC. This translates into CSARDAQGANVLTF.

This sequence joins TRBV10-3 and TRBJ2-2; TRBD2 is a possible D gene (6 bases). V dropped 3 bases and J dropped 0 bases, with 8 bases sitting between them. Germline assignment: CDR1 ENHRY and CDR2 SYGVKD. This CDR3 spans 15 amino acids. Here the CDR3 DNA reads TGTGCCATCAGTGATTGGGGGGCGAACACCGGGGAGCTGTTTTTT. Translated: CAISDWGANTGELFF.

The chain joins TRBV12-5 to TRBJ1-5; 10 nucleotides align to TRBD1. CDR1 and CDR2 (germline): LGHNT, FRNRAP. V was pared by 10 bases and J by 3 bases, with 3 bases of the junction left unmatched. This CDR3 region has 13 residues. CDR3 residues: CATDRGDNQPQHF. In DNA form, the CDR3 reads TGTGCTACGGACAGGGGGGACAATCAGCCCCAGCATTTT.

This clonotype was counted only a few times. The V gene is TRBV12-3 or TRBV12-4, the J gene TRBJ1-4, with 7 positions matching TRBD1. The length of the CDR3 is 15 residues. The V and J ends lost 5 bases and 7 bases, in that order; junction bases with no gene match: 10. CDR3 bases: TGTGCCAGCAGTCGCATACAGGGGCTAGGTGAAAAACTGTTTTTT. Translated, it gives CASSRIQGLGEKLFF.

J is TRBJ2-7 and V is TRBV7-9; 9 nucleotides match TRBD2. The CDR3 is made up of 15 amino acids. Trimming at V came to 6 bases and at J to 5 bases, leaving 11 bases not matched to a gene. Germline CDR1 reads SEHNR; CDR2 reads FQNEAQ (reference sequence). The CDR3: CASSFKGGGADEQYF. The CDR3 DNA reads as TGTGCCAGCAGTTTTAAGGGCGGGGGGGCCGACGAGCAGTACTTC.

At least ten counts were recorded for this clonotype. The chain employs TRBV5-6 and TRBJ2-7; 7 bases align to TRBD2. Germline assignment: CDR1 SGHDT and CDR2 YYEEEE. After removal of 1 base from V and 3 bases from J, the junction contained 4 bases not matched to a gene. The length of the CDR3 is 14 residues. CDR3 in amino acids: CASSLPSGDYEQYF. The CDR3 DNA reads TGTGCCAGCAGCTTGCCTAGCGGAGACTACGAGCAGTACTTC.